The 30 T cell receptor beta chains below all came from one sample that was sequenced in a study of shared clonotypes between healthy human individuals. Terminally differentiated effector memory CD45RA+ cells were excluded from the naive CD8 cells, which were CD45RO-negative and positively selected for CCR7. Only in-frame clones appear in the TCRdb table, and some are missing; sequencing was by immunoSEQ multiplex PCR. The table includes about 1,800,000 clones, approximately 95% detected once. The sample comprised naive CD8+ T cells sorted from blood. These receptor sequences come from a man in his late teens or twenties in good health.

The chain couples TRBV6-5 to TRBJ2-2, with TRBD1 as a possible D gene (6 bases). In germline, CDR1 is MNHEY, CDR2 SVGAGI. The CDR3 runs 15 residues. V lost 7 bases and J lost 4, with 16 bases in between. The CDR3 here is CASTHTGYSTGELFF. In nucleotides, the CDR3 is TGTGCCAGCACCCATACAGGGTATTCCACCGGGGAGCTGTTTTTT.

The chain combines TRBV5-4 with TRBJ1-2; D gene ambiguous. Germline V gene sequence: CDR1 SGHNT, CDR2 YYREEE (reference sequence). V was pared by 7 bases and J by 3 bases, with 28 bases between. The CDR3 extends over 18 amino acids. The CDR3: CASGETDKPTNPDYGYTF. The DNA for the CDR3 is TGTGCCAGCGGCGAGACTGACAAACCGACAAACCCGGACTATGGCTACACCTTC.

The chain recombines TRBV7-9 with TRBJ2-2; D tentatively fits TRBD1 or TRBD2 (5 bases each). Germline V CDR1 and CDR2: SEHNR, FQNEAQ (reference sequence). The V and J ends lost 5 bases and 4 bases respectively, with 17 bases between them. This CDR3 is 16 amino acids long. The CDR3 here is CASSPYRGRSTGELFF. The CDR3 region has the DNA TGTGCCAGCAGCCCCTATCGGGGCCGGAGCACCGGGGAGCTGTTTTTT.

The V gene is TRBV4-1, the J gene TRBJ2-3, with TRBD1 matching over 9 bases. Unmatched junction bases numbered 2, after V lost 6 bases and J lost 4 bases. Per germline, CDR1 MGHRA and CDR2 YSYEKL. CDR3 length: 13 amino acids. The CDR3 sequence: CASRTGGADTQYF. For the CDR3, the DNA is TGCGCCAGCAGAACAGGGGGCGCAGATACGCAGTATTTT.

To note about this clone: The sample contains more than one DNA sequence encoding this CDR3. The rearrangement joins TRBV7-9 to TRBJ2-1; 11 bases map to TRBD2. V lost 1 base to trimming and J lost 6 bases; unmatched junction nucleotides: 2. The CDR3 extends over 15 amino acids. The germline gives CDR1 SEHNR, CDR2 FQNEAQ (reference sequence). This CDR3 is CASSLVAGGPNEQFF. For the CDR3, the DNA is TGTGCCAGCAGCTTAGTAGCGGGGGGGCCCAATGAGCAGTTCTTC.

The gene calls are TRBV4-1 and TRBJ2-1; no clear D gene. The V end lost 3 bases, the J end lost 0 bases, and 15 bases lay between the germline ends. CDR1 is MGHRA and CDR2 is YSYEKL in the germline V gene. The CDR3 covers 17 residues. Written as DNA, the CDR3 is TGCGCCAGCAGCCAGAGGTACGGAGACCCCTCCTACAATGAGCAGTTCTTC. Translated, it gives CASSQRYGDPSYNEQFF.

The chain joins TRBV2 to TRBJ2-7, with TRBD2 matching over 7 bases. The CDR3 spans 16 residues. Germline V lookup: CDR1 SNHLY, CDR2 FYNNEI. Trimming removed 0 bases from V and 2 bases from J; junction bases left unmatched: 7. CDR3 protein: CASSEAPEGGTYEQYF. CDR3 DNA sequence: TGTGCCAGCAGTGAAGCGCCCGAGGGAGGGACCTACGAGCAGTACTTC.

Regarding this clone: Other DNA variants within this sample encode the same CDR3. The genes are TRBV9 and TRBJ1-3; D unclear. The CDR3 runs to 15 residues. The V end was cut by 0 bases, the J end by 0 bases, with 7 bases between. Germline V gene sequence: CDR1 SGDLS, CDR2 YYNGEE. The chain's CDR3 is CASSVDGSSGNTIYF. The CDR3 DNA sequence: TGTGCCAGCAGCGTAGACGGGAGCTCTGGAAACACCATATATTTT.

The rearrangement uses TRBV27 and TRBJ2-2; D is uncertain. This CDR3 contains 17 residues. V was cut by 2 bases and J by 0 bases, with 13 bases left in between. The V gene's germline CDR1 is MNHEY and CDR2 SMNVEV (reference sequence). CDR3 residues: CASSLMLPYANTGELFF. The CDR3 DNA is TGTGCCAGCAGTTTAATGTTACCTTACGCGAACACCGGGGAGCTGTTTTTT.

V is TRBV4-3 and J is TRBJ2-1, with 9 bases lining up with TRBD2. The CDR3 totals 19 residues. Per the germline V gene, CDR1 is LGHNA and CDR2 is YSLEER. V lost 0 bases to trimming and J lost 6 bases; unmatched junction nucleotides: 15. DNA of the CDR3: TGCGCCAGCAGCCAAGAGAGAGCGGGAGGCTCCGAGGGGGTCAATGAGCAGTTCTTC. It specifies CASSQERAGGSEGVNEQFF.

This chain joins TRBV6-5 and TRBJ2-5; 7 nucleotides agree with TRBD1. The V and J ends lost 7 bases and 2 bases, in that order; junction bases with no gene match: 7. CDR3 length: 14 amino acids. Germline V CDR1 and CDR2: MNHEY, SVGAGI. CDR3 sequence reads: CASTWTGHQETQYF. The CDR3 region has the DNA TGTGCCAGCACTTGGACAGGACATCAAGAGACCCAGTACTTC.

The V gene is TRBV5-4, the J gene TRBJ1-1; D unclear. The V gene lost 0 bases and the J gene lost 6 bases, with 9 bases spanning the gap. The V gene's germline CDR1 is SGHNT and CDR2 YYREEE (reference sequence). The CDR3 sequence is 13 residues long. CDR3 DNA sequence: TGTGCCAGCAGCTTGGAGACGATATCTGAAGCTTTCTTT. Protein product: CASSLETISEAFF.

Of note for this clone: The same CDR3 can be traced to other DNA sequences in this sample. This chain joins TRBV19 and TRBJ1-1; D ambiguous. The CDR3 loop spans 14 amino acids. V lost 3 bases and J 0 bases, leaving 8 bases between the germline ends. CDR1 and CDR2 (germline): LNHDA, SQIVND (reference sequence). CDR3 sequence: CASSIGVMNTEAFF. CDR3 nucleotide sequence: TGTGCCAGTAGTATCGGGGTAATGAACACTGAAGCTTTCTTT.

The genes are TRBV5-4 and TRBJ2-1; perhaps TRBD2 as D (5 bases). V was trimmed by 5 bases and J by 6 bases, leaving 12 bases between them. CDR1 is SGHNT and CDR2 is YYREEE in the germline V gene (reference sequence). The CDR3 is 13 residues long. CDR3 nucleotides: TGTGCCAGCAGTTGGTCCGGAGGCAATGAGCAGTTCTTC. Encoded protein: CASSWSGGNEQFF.

The genes are TRBV5-4 and TRBJ1-3; D is unresolved. The CDR3 has 14 amino acids. Germline CDR1 and CDR2: SGHNT and YYREEE (reference sequence). V lost 5 bases, J lost 2 bases, and 11 bases lay in between. The chain's CDR3 is CASRPKGAGNTIYF. Here the CDR3 DNA reads TGTGCCAGCAGGCCTAAAGGTGCTGGAAACACCATATATTTT. The full variable domain, completed using reference TRBV5-4 and TRBJ1-3, is ETGVTQSPTHLIKTRGQQVTLRCSSQSGHNTVSWYQQALGQGPQFIFQYYREEENGRGNFPPRFSGLQFPNYSSELNVNALELDDSALYLCASRPKGAGNTIYFGEGSWLTVV.

The J gene is TRBJ2-5, the V gene TRBV4-1; no firm D call. CDR1 is MGHRA and CDR2 is YSYEKL in the germline V gene. Between the trimmed V and J ends, which lost 1 base and 3 bases, there was a span of 12 bases. This CDR3 is built from 15 residues. The CDR3 DNA sequence: TGCGCCAGCAGCCAAGTTTCATTCCCTGAAGAGACCCAGTACTTC. Its protein product is CASSQVSFPEETQYF.

The chain has TRBV13 and TRBJ1-2, with D hard to call. Looked up from germline, CDR1 is PRHDT and CDR2 is FYEKMQ (reference sequence). Trimming shortened V by 0 bases and J by 4 bases, and 12 bases separated the two germline ends. This CDR3 is built from 15 residues. The CDR3 loop is CASSLGGQIGYGYTF. In DNA form, the CDR3 reads TGTGCCAGCAGCTTAGGCGGGCAGATCGGCTATGGCTACACCTTC.

V gene TRBV5-1 combines with J gene TRBJ2-7; perhaps TRBD1 as D (6 bases). CDR3 length: 13 amino acids. Trimming took 4 bases from V and 6 from J, leaving 14 bases between them. Germline assignment: CDR1 SGHRS and CDR2 YFSETQ. The CDR3 DNA follows: TGCGCCAGCAGCCCCGGGACAACCGGCGAGCAGTACTTC. Translated: CASSPGTTGEQYF.

The count of this clone is one. The J gene is TRBJ2-7, the V gene TRBV9; D gene unclear. Trimming left V 0 bases short and J 2 bases short, with 9 bases between. The CDR3 totals 14 residues. The germline V gene encodes CDR1 SGDLS and CDR2 YYNGEE. The CDR3 sequence: CASSVAGTTYEQYF. The CDR3 region has the DNA TGTGCCAGCAGCGTAGCCGGTACCACCTACGAGCAGTACTTC. Variable domain in full (rest from reference TRBV9 and TRBJ2-7): DSGVTQTPKHLITATGQRVTLRCSPRSGDLSVYWYQQSLDQGLQFLIQYYNGEERAKGNILERFSAQQFPDLHSELNLSSLELGDSALYFCASSVAGTTYEQYFGPGTRLTVT.

The chain recombines TRBV27 with TRBJ2-5; 16 bases line up with TRBD2. J was trimmed by 5 bases and V by 4 bases; bases with no gene match: 7. The germline V gene has CDR1 MNHEY and CDR2 SMNVEV (reference sequence). This CDR3 contains 17 residues. In DNA form, the CDR3 reads TGTGCCAGCAGTTCGGGGACTAGCGGGAGGGCTAGGGAGACCCAGTACTTC. It specifies CASSSGTSGRARETQYF.

The rearrangement joins TRBV4-1 to TRBJ2-7, with D tentatively TRBD2 (6 bases). Trimming left V 3 bases short and J 0 bases short, with 12 bases between. The germline CDR1 and CDR2 sequences are MGHRA and YSYEKL. The CDR3 is 15 amino acids. The CDR3 sequence: CASSQPGLNSYEQYF. In nucleotides, the CDR3 is TGCGCCAGCAGCCAGCCGGGACTGAACTCCTACGAGCAGTACTTC.

The chain carries TRBV15 and TRBJ2-5; no definite D call. This CDR3 spans 16 amino acids. Germline V gene lookup returns CDR1 LNHNV and CDR2 YYDKDF (reference sequence). The ends were cut back, 0 bases at V and 1 base at J, with 12 bases in the middle. DNA of the CDR3: TGTGCCACCAGCAGAGATCCCTATCAGGCCCAAGAGACCCAGTACTTC. This encodes CATSRDPYQAQETQYF.

The V gene is TRBV7-2, the J gene TRBJ2-7; TRBD2 might be the D (6 bases). The CDR3 totals 17 residues. Germline V gene sequence: CDR1 SGHTA, CDR2 FQGNSA. V dropped 1 base and J dropped 2 bases, with 18 bases sitting between them. This CDR3 is CASSLVWGEGSPYEQYF. CDR3 nucleotides: TGTGCCAGCAGCTTAGTTTGGGGGGAAGGGAGCCCCTACGAGCAGTACTTC.

The J gene is TRBJ1-6, the V gene TRBV6-5; D is possibly TRBD1 (6 bases). V gave up 8 bases and J gave up 7 bases, with 12 bases separating them. The CDR3 is 13 residues long. Germline CDR1 reads MNHEY; CDR2 reads SVGAGI. CDR3 sequence (DNA): TGTGCCAGCGGTTGGCAGGGGAATTCACCCCTCCACTTT. Encoded protein: CASGWQGNSPLHF.

This rearrangement joins TRBV30 to TRBJ1-1; D gene ambiguous. The CDR3 loop spans 12 amino acids. Germline CDR1 GTSNPN, CDR2 SVGIG (reference sequence). Here the CDR3 reads CVAEGGSTEAFF. The CDR3, as DNA: TGTGTGGCGGAGGGCGGGAGCACTGAAGCTTTCTTT.

The rearrangement links TRBV28 to TRBJ1-2; D ambiguous. Trimming took off 8 bases at V and 6 bases at J, with 7 bases between the two ends. The CDR3 runs 10 residues. CDR1 is MDHEN and CDR2 is SYDVKM in the germline V gene. The CDR3 coding sequence is TGTGCCAGCGGATTTGATGGCTACACCTTC. Encoded protein: CASGFDGYTF.

This chain connects TRBV28 to TRBJ2-7; 9 nucleotides line up with TRBD1. After removal of 7 bases from V and 7 bases from J, the junction contained 8 bases not matched to a gene. The germline V gene has CDR1 MDHEN and CDR2 SYDVKM. The length of the CDR3 is 13 residues. The CDR3 nucleotides read TGTGCCAGCACACAGACAGGGGGTGGTGAGCAGTACTTC. It is translated as CASTQTGGGEQYF.

This chain uses TRBV27 with TRBJ2-1; weak D call: TRBD2 (5 bases). V was clipped by 9 bases and J by 7 bases, with 16 bases between them. CDR3 size: 13 residues. Germline V gives CDR1 MNHEY, CDR2 SMNVEV (reference sequence). The CDR3 sequence: CASEGLARNEQFF. The DNA for the CDR3 is TGTGCCAGTGAGGGCTTGGCGCGGAATGAGCAGTTCTTC.

This chain joins TRBV15 and TRBJ1-1; D possibly corresponds to TRBD1 (5 bases). Trimming took off 0 bases at V and 3 bases at J, with 8 bases between the two ends. The CDR3 has 14 amino acids. CDR1 and CDR2 (germline): LNHNV, YYDKDF (reference sequence). CDR3 amino acids: CATSRDGAHTEAFF. The CDR3 DNA reads TGTGCCACCAGCAGAGACGGGGCCCACACTGAAGCTTTCTTT.

This clone showed up just once. The chain has TRBV5-6 and TRBJ2-1; 15 bases map to TRBD2. Germline CDR1 is SGHDT and CDR2 is YYEEEE. V dropped 2 bases and J dropped 9; count of bases not matched to a gene: 6. The CDR3 is 16 amino acids. The CDR3 DNA reads as TGTGCCAGCAGCTTTCCGGGACTAGCGGGAGGTAGTGAGCAGTTCTTC. Translating gives CASSFPGLAGGSEQFF.